The clone carrying this TCR beta chain showed up just a few times. The antigen is undetermined. The data are from a study of OX40 agonist ivuxolimab in advanced cancers. Blood sampling was done at baseline, cycle 4 day 1, and cycle 7 day 1. The CDR3 is 15 residues long. Germline V CDR1 and CDR2: MNHNS, SASEGT. The V gene lost 3 bases and the J gene lost 0 bases, with 6 bases spanning the gap. Notes on the study in general: Among expanded peripheral T cells, antigen specificity went undetermined.

Assay used: immunoSEQ multiplex PCR; TCRdb lists only in-frame clones, some missing. The repertoire consists of 60,000 to 70,000 clones, with 80% to 95% occurring once and the leading ten covering roughly 13%. The sequenced sample was CD4+ or CD8+ T cells sorted from blood, obtained in a trial of the OX40 agonist ivuxolimab. The chain couples TRBV6-1 to TRBJ2-6; tentative D call: TRBD1 (5 bases). This clonotype was obtained from an adult with an advanced solid tumor such as melanoma, head and neck, liver or kidney cancer. CDR3 nucleotide sequence: TGTGCCAGCAGTGATGGGGCCTCTGGGGCCAACGTCCTGACTTTC. It encodes CASSDGASGANVLTF.